Sequencing of this T cell receptor (beta chain) was carried out in a study of blood T cell repertoires in COVID-19. For the study at large: PBMCs, B-cell-depleted T cells, or T cells were the source of the cDNA or gDNA that made up the material.

V was shortened by 2 bases and J by 10 bases, with 9 bases between the two germline ends. In germline, CDR1 is MNHNY, CDR2 SVGAGI (reference sequence). CDR3 length equals 12 residues. Per the study methods: How many nucleated cells were present was estimated from reference gene primer amplification. The repertoire was sequenced with immunoSEQ multiplex PCR; TCRdb's copy has only in-frame clones and lacks some. Clone size and V and J calls were adopted from that table, with D and trimming inferred from the DNA. Of approximately 140,000 clones detected, 84% appear once; the ten largest clones hold more than 3%.

The origin of this receptor is a woman aged 50 to 65 with acute COVID-19. Sequenced input: PBMCs or T cells enriched from blood (not recorded which). The gene calls are TRBV6-6 and TRBJ2-1; D unclear. CDR3 sequence: CASSYPAREQFF. In DNA, the CDR3 is TGTGCCAGCAGTTACCCTGCCCGGGAGCAGTTCTTC.